Listed below are T cell receptor beta chains from one sample, sequenced in a study of T cell responses to AZD1222 COVID-19 vaccine. The assay was immunoSEQ multiplex PCR, and TCRdb's table has in-frame clones only and misses some. Altogether 100,000 to 150,000 clones are present, 88% being singletons, with the ten largest covering 4.4%. This sample comprised peripheral blood, obtained on day 0 of AZD1222 vaccination. Receptors were obtained from an adult in good health. The CDR3 runs from the conserved cysteine through the conserved F or W. A D gene is named only where the DNA matches it firmly. Size tells how often a clone was seen (once, few, many) or the class of an expanded clone, and some rows leave it out.

clone size: NA; D gene: NA; V gene: TRBV21-1; J gene: TRBJ2-1; CDR3 DNA: TGTGCCAGCACCAAGAGGGTTAACAATGAGCAGTTCTTC; CDR3 protein: CASTKRVNNEQFF
clone size: NA; D gene: NA; V gene: TRBV5-1; J gene: TRBJ2-7; CDR3 DNA: TGCGCCAGCAGCTTGGGAGGGTACGAGCAGTACTTC; CDR3 protein: CASSLGGYEQYF
clone size: NA; D gene: NA; V gene: TRBV19; J gene: TRBJ2-7; CDR3 DNA: TGTGCCAGTAGTATAGCCGGTGGGTCCTACGAGCAGTACTTC; CDR3 protein: CASSIAGGSYEQYF
clone size: NA; D gene: TRBD2; V gene: TRBV24-1; J gene: TRBJ2-7; CDR3 DNA: TGTGCCACCAGTGGGGAGGGCCTCTCCGAGCAGTACTTC; CDR3 protein: CATSGEGLSEQYF
clone size: NA; D gene: TRBD2; V gene: TRBV10-3; J gene: TRBJ2-3; CDR3 DNA: TGTGCCATCAGTGACGGGACTAGCGGGGCGACCTACACAGATACGCAGTATTTT; CDR3 protein: CAISDGTSGATYTDTQYF
clone size: NA; D gene: TRBD1; V gene: TRBV5-6; J gene: TRBJ1-5; CDR3 DNA: TGTGCCAGCAGCTTAGGGGACAGGGGTTCCAATCAGCCCCAGCATTTT; CDR3 protein: CASSLGDRGSNQPQHF
clone size: NA; D gene: NA; V gene: TRBV11-2; J gene: TRBJ2-4; CDR3 DNA: TGTGCCAGCAGCTTAGGACTAGAAAACATTCAGTACTTC; CDR3 protein: CASSLGLENIQYF
clone size: once; D gene: TRBD2; V gene: TRBV7-2; J gene: TRBJ2-3; CDR3 DNA: TGTGCCAGCAGCCTTCTAGCGGGGGAAGATACGCAGTATTTT; CDR3 protein: CASSLLAGEDTQYF
clone size: once; D gene: NA; V gene: TRBV9; J gene: TRBJ1-1; CDR3 DNA: TGTGCCAGCAGCGTTCAGGGTAACACTGAAGCTTTCTTT; CDR3 protein: CASSVQGNTEAFF
clone size: once; D gene: NA; V gene: TRBV7-9; J gene: TRBJ2-1; CDR3 DNA: TGTGCCAGCAGCCTTAGTACATATGGTGAGCAGTTCTTC; CDR3 protein: CASSLSTYGEQFF
clone size: NA; D gene: NA; V gene: TRBV27; J gene: TRBJ2-2; CDR3 DNA: TGTGCCAGCAGTTCTAGCTCCACCGGGGAGCTGTTTTTT; CDR3 protein: CASSSSSTGELFF
clone size: NA; D gene: NA; V gene: TRBV6-1; J gene: TRBJ2-7; CDR3 DNA: TGTGCCAGCAGTGAAAGGTGGAAGGCCTACGAGCAGTACTTC; CDR3 protein: CASSERWKAYEQYF
clone size: NA; D gene: TRBD1; V gene: TRBV6-7; J gene: TRBJ2-1; CDR3 DNA: TGTGCCAGCAGTTATCGTAGGGACAGGGACTACAATGAGCAGTTCTTC; CDR3 protein: CASSYRRDRDYNEQFF
clone size: NA; D gene: TRBD1; V gene: TRBV6-5; J gene: TRBJ1-4; CDR3 DNA: TGTGCCAGCAGTACAGAGGACAGGGGAGGGGAAAAACTGTTTTTT; CDR3 protein: CASSTEDRGGEKLFF
clone size: NA; D gene: TRBD2; V gene: TRBV15; J gene: TRBJ2-7; CDR3 DNA: TGTGCCACCAGCAGAGGTTCGACTAGCGAAGACATTCTGTACTTC; CDR3 protein: CATSRGSTSEDILYF
clone size: NA; D gene: NA; V gene: TRBV12-3/TRBV12-4; J gene: TRBJ1-1; CDR3 DNA: TGTGCCAGCAGTTTCCTAGGGGCGGCTGAAGCTTTCTTT; CDR3 protein: CASSFLGAAEAFF
clone size: NA; D gene: TRBD1; V gene: TRBV7-9; J gene: TRBJ2-5; CDR3 DNA: TGTGCCAGCCGAGGGGTGACAGGGTGGGGAGAGACCCAGTACTTC; CDR3 protein: CASRGVTGWGETQYF
clone size: NA; D gene: NA; V gene: TRBV6-2/TRBV6-3; J gene: TRBJ2-5; CDR3 DNA: TGTGCCAGCAGTTACTCGGAAGGGATCCAAGAGACCCAGTACTTC; CDR3 protein: CASSYSEGIQETQYF
clone size: NA; D gene: NA; V gene: TRBV7-2; J gene: TRBJ1-6; CDR3 DNA: TGTGCCAGCAGCTCGCGGCTGGGCAATTCACCCCTCCACTTT; CDR3 protein: CASSSRLGNSPLHF
clone size: NA; D gene: NA; V gene: TRBV19; J gene: TRBJ1-3; CDR3 DNA: TGTGCCAGTAGTATCAATCAGGCCTCTGGAAACACCATATATTTT; CDR3 protein: CASSINQASGNTIYF
clone size: NA; D gene: NA; V gene: TRBV27; J gene: TRBJ2-7; CDR3 DNA: TGTGCCAGCAGTGGGATTAGGGGAACCTACGAGCAGTACTTC; CDR3 protein: CASSGIRGTYEQYF
clone size: NA; D gene: NA; V gene: TRBV6-1; J gene: TRBJ1-4; CDR3 DNA: TGTGCCAGCAGCACGGGGGGAAGTAATGAAAAACTGTTTTTT; CDR3 protein: CASSTGGSNEKLFF
clone size: few; D gene: NA; V gene: TRBV19; J gene: TRBJ2-5; CDR3 DNA: TGTGCCAGTAGTATCAACAGGGCCATGATGGACTTC; CDR3 protein: CASSINRAMMDF
clone size: NA; D gene: NA; V gene: TRBV3-1/TRBV3-2; J gene: TRBJ1-1; CDR3 DNA: TGTGCCAGCAGCCAAGGGACAGAGAACACTGAAGCTTTCTTT; CDR3 protein: CASSQGTENTEAFF
clone size: once; D gene: TRBD2; V gene: TRBV4-1; J gene: TRBJ2-5; CDR3 DNA: TGCGCCAGCAGCCAAAGGACTAGCCAGACCCAGTACTTC; CDR3 protein: CASSQRTSQTQYF
clone size: NA; D gene: NA; V gene: TRBV3-1/TRBV3-2; J gene: TRBJ2-7; CDR3 DNA: TGTGCCAGCAGCCATTCCTACGAGCAGTACTTC; CDR3 protein: CASSHSYEQYF
clone size: NA; D gene: TRBD1; V gene: TRBV5-1; J gene: TRBJ1-4; CDR3 DNA: TGCGCCAGCAGCAAGGGACAGGGGGGAGGTGAAAAACTGTTTTTT; CDR3 protein: CASSKGQGGGEKLFF
clone size: NA; D gene: NA; V gene: TRBV4-3; J gene: TRBJ1-2; CDR3 DNA: TGCGCCAGCAGCCAAGATCTTGCTGGGGACACCAACTATGGCTACACCTTC; CDR3 protein: CASSQDLAGDTNYGYTF
clone size: NA; D gene: TRBD1; V gene: TRBV10-3; J gene: TRBJ2-1; CDR3 DNA: TGTGCCATCAGGCCGACAGGGGCCATATCCTACAATGAGCAGTTCTTC; CDR3 protein: CAIRPTGAISYNEQFF
clone size: NA; D gene: TRBD1; V gene: TRBV19; J gene: TRBJ2-4; CDR3 DNA: TGTGCCAGTAGTATTCGGACAGGGCAAGACATTCAGTACTTC; CDR3 protein: CASSIRTGQDIQYF
clone size: few; D gene: TRBD1; V gene: TRBV4-3; J gene: TRBJ2-7; CDR3 DNA: TGCGCCAGCAGCCAAGGGGGGCCGGGACAGGGGGCTTGGGAGCAGTACTTC; CDR3 protein: CASSQGGPGQGAWEQYF
clone size: NA; D gene: NA; V gene: TRBV4-1; J gene: TRBJ2-1; CDR3 DNA: TGCGCCAGCAGCCAACAATACAATGAGCAGTTCTTC; CDR3 protein: CASSQQYNEQFF
clone size: NA; D gene: NA; V gene: TRBV24-1; J gene: TRBJ2-2; CDR3 DNA: TGTGCCACCAGCCGGGGCCACACCGGGGAGCTGTTTTTT; CDR3 protein: CATSRGHTGELFF
clone size: NA; D gene: NA; V gene: TRBV4-3; J gene: TRBJ2-7; CDR3 DNA: TGCGCCAGCAGCCACTTGGACAGTTCCTACGAGCAGTACTTC; CDR3 protein: CASSHLDSSYEQYF
clone size: NA; D gene: NA; V gene: TRBV19; J gene: TRBJ2-7; CDR3 DNA: TGTGCCAGTAGTAGTGCGGGGCGGGCAGGGATATACGAGCAGTACTTC; CDR3 protein: CASSSAGRAGIYEQYF
clone size: NA; D gene: NA; V gene: TRBV27; J gene: TRBJ1-1; CDR3 DNA: TGTGCCAGCAGTACCCGGACAACTAACACTGAAGCTTTCTTT; CDR3 protein: CASSTRTTNTEAFF
clone size: many; D gene: TRBD2; V gene: TRBV9; J gene: TRBJ2-1; CDR3 DNA: TGTGCCAGCAGCGTAGTGGGTAGCGGGGGTACTAACAATGAGCAGTTCTTC; CDR3 protein: CASSVVGSGGTNNEQFF
clone size: NA; D gene: TRBD2; V gene: TRBV7-9; J gene: TRBJ2-1; CDR3 DNA: TGTGCCAGCAGCTTAATAGCGGGGAAGGTCAATGAGCAGTTCTTC; CDR3 protein: CASSLIAGKVNEQFF
clone size: NA; D gene: NA; V gene: TRBV5-6; J gene: TRBJ1-5; CDR3 DNA: TGTGCCAGCAGCGCCGGGACTGGGGACAATCAGCCCCAGCATTTT; CDR3 protein: CASSAGTGDNQPQHF
clone size: NA; D gene: NA; V gene: TRBV11-3; J gene: TRBJ2-7; CDR3 DNA: TGTGCCAGCAGCTTACCACCTACCTACGAGCAGTACTTC; CDR3 protein: CASSLPPTYEQYF
clone size: NA; D gene: TRBD1; V gene: TRBV28; J gene: TRBJ1-2; CDR3 DNA: TGTGCCAGCAGTTCAGGGGGCACTAACTATGGCTACACCTTC; CDR3 protein: CASSSGGTNYGYTF
clone size: NA; D gene: TRBD1; V gene: TRBV5-3; J gene: TRBJ1-3; CDR3 DNA: TGTGCCAGAAGCATAAGACAGGGCACGGCGAAGAAGAACACCATATATTTT; CDR3 protein: CARSIRQGTAKKNTIYF
clone size: NA; D gene: NA; V gene: TRBV6-4; J gene: TRBJ2-1; CDR3 DNA: TGTGCCAGCAGTGACAGACCCACTAATGAGCAGTTCTTC; CDR3 protein: CASSDRPTNEQFF
clone size: NA; D gene: NA; V gene: TRBV2; J gene: TRBJ2-6; CDR3 DNA: TGTGCCACCACAGGGAGAGCCGGGGCCAACGTCCTGACTTTC; CDR3 protein: CATTGRAGANVLTF
clone size: NA; D gene: NA; V gene: TRBV6-2/TRBV6-3; J gene: TRBJ1-2; CDR3 DNA: TGTGCCAGCAGTGTGCAGGGCTATGGCTACACCTTC; CDR3 protein: CASSVQGYGYTF
clone size: NA; D gene: TRBD1; V gene: TRBV18; J gene: TRBJ2-7; CDR3 DNA: TGTGCCAGCTCACCAGGGACAGGGCTATACGAGCAGTACTTC; CDR3 protein: CASSPGTGLYEQYF
clone size: once; D gene: NA; V gene: TRBV27; J gene: TRBJ1-2; CDR3 DNA: TGTGCCAGCAGTTTATCGGCAGGGAGAGGCTACACCTTC; CDR3 protein: CASSLSAGRGYTF
clone size: NA; D gene: TRBD2; V gene: TRBV28; J gene: TRBJ2-7; CDR3 DNA: TGTGCCAGCAGTTTTGACAGCGGGAGGGCCCACGAGCAGTACTTC; CDR3 protein: CASSFDSGRAHEQYF
clone size: NA; D gene: NA; V gene: TRBV20-1; J gene: TRBJ2-1; CDR3 DNA: TGCAGTGCCAACCACAATGAGCAGTTCTTC; CDR3 protein: CSANHNEQFF
clone size: NA; D gene: TRBD2; V gene: TRBV2; J gene: TRBJ2-7; CDR3 DNA: TGTGCCAGCAGTGAAGGCGCGGGGGGCGGAGACTTC; CDR3 protein: CASSEGAGGGDF
clone size: NA; D gene: TRBD1; V gene: TRBV6-4; J gene: TRBJ1-6; CDR3 DNA: TGTGCCAGCAGTGACTCAACAGGGGGGGGTTCACCCCTCCACTTT; CDR3 protein: CASSDSTGGGSPLHF
clone size: NA; D gene: NA; V gene: TRBV6-6; J gene: TRBJ1-6; CDR3 DNA: TGTGCCAGCAGTCTACAGGCGGGAGTATATAATTCACCCCTCCACTTT; CDR3 protein: CASSLQAGVYNSPLHF
clone size: NA; D gene: NA; V gene: TRBV24-1; J gene: TRBJ2-7; CDR3 DNA: TGTGCCACGTCAGCCGGGAGTTTACTCCACTACGAGCAGTACTTC; CDR3 protein: CATSAGSLLHYEQYF
clone size: NA; D gene: NA; V gene: TRBV5-1; J gene: TRBJ2-5; CDR3 DNA: TGCGCCAGCAGCTCCTACTTAGACTACCAAGAGACCCAGTACTTC; CDR3 protein: CASSSYLDYQETQYF
clone size: NA; D gene: NA; V gene: TRBV10-3; J gene: TRBJ1-3; CDR3 DNA: TGTGCCATCAGTCGGGACTCGAGCTCTGGAAACACCATATATTTT; CDR3 protein: CAISRDSSSGNTIYF
clone size: few; D gene: NA; V gene: TRBV13; J gene: TRBJ1-1; CDR3 DNA: TGTGCCAGCAGCTTAGGCCTGACAACGAACACTGAAGCTTTCTTT; CDR3 protein: CASSLGLTTNTEAFF
clone size: NA; D gene: TRBD2; V gene: TRBV7-2; J gene: TRBJ2-7; CDR3 DNA: TGTGCCAGCAGCTTAGAACTAGCGGACTCCTACGAGCAGTACTTC; CDR3 protein: CASSLELADSYEQYF